This TCR beta chain was captured by sequencing in a study of blood T cells in healthy people across ages. The use of a sample-barcoded 5' primer and a J-beta primer mix characterized a second PCR of roughly 6 to 11 cycles. MiXCR was run by TCRdb on the 5' RACE reads, yielding one entry per CDR3 protein. The sample lists more than 1.4 million distinct CDR3 sequences, around two fifths occurring once. Germline V gives CDR1 SGHDN, CDR2 FVKESK. The CDR3 spans 19 residues. J gave up 6 bases and V 2 bases, and 12 bases lay outside the gene matches. The TCR comes from a woman between 18 and 30 years old in good health. Material for sequencing was blood. V is TRBV14 and J is TRBJ2-1; 14 bases align to TRBD2. The CDR3 DNA follows: TGTGCCAGCAGCCAAACGTTTGGGACTAGCGGGAGAGTTTCCAATGAGCAGTTCTTC. Translation: CASSQTFGTSGRVSNEQFF. Filled out from reference TRBV14 and TRBJ2-1, the complete variable domain reads EAGVTQFPSHSVIEKGQTVTLRCDPISGHDNLYWYRRVMGKEIKFLLHFVKESKQDESGMPNNRFLAERTGGTYSTLKVQPAELEDSGVYFCASSQTFGTSGRVSNEQFFGPGTRLTVL.